Following are 23 T cell receptor beta chains from one sample sequenced in a study of T cell responses to AZD1222 COVID-19 vaccine. Here immunoSEQ multiplex PCR was the method, and the copy in TCRdb shows in-frame clones only, minus some. The sample includes under 200,000 clones, about 90% of them seen just once. Here the sequenced sample was peripheral blood, taken 28 days after the second AZD1222 dose. Receptors were obtained from an adult who received the AZD1222 COVID-19 vaccine.

This chain joins TRBV19 and TRBJ1-5, with 9 bases identical to TRBD1. The CDR3 is 15 residues long. CDR1 and CDR2 from the germline V gene are LNHDA and SQIVND (reference sequence). V gave up 2 bases and J gave up 7 bases; unmatched junction bases: 6. CDR3 in DNA: TGTGCCAGTAGTATAACAGGGGGCGGCTCGCAGCCCCAGCATTTT. Protein product: CASSITGGGSQPQHF. The full variable domain, in which reference TRBV19 and TRBJ1-5 provide the parts outside the CDR3, is DGGITQSPKYLFRKEGQNVTLSCEQNLNHDAMYWYRQDPGQGLRLIYYSQIVNDFQKGDIAEGYSVSREKKESFPLTVTSAQKNPTAFYLCASSITGGGSQPQHFGDGTRLSIL.

The chain carries TRBV7-3 and TRBJ1-4, with D unclear. The germline V and J ends were trimmed by 2 bases and 4 bases, with 14 bases remaining between them. CDR3 length: 16 residues. CDR1 is SGHTA, CDR2 FQGTGA, per germline. The CDR3: CASSLPRWRVNEKLFF. The CDR3 DNA follows: TGTGCCAGCAGCTTACCTCGATGGAGAGTTAATGAAAAACTGTTTTTT.

The rearrangement joins TRBV6-1 to TRBJ1-1; weak D call: TRBD1 (6 bases). Germline V gene sequence: CDR1 MNHNS, CDR2 SASEGT. The V end was cut by 5 bases, the J end by 13 bases, with 23 bases between. This CDR3 contains 14 residues. This chain's CDR3 is CASSHQQGGEKVFF. CDR3 bases: TGTGCCAGCAGTCACCAACAGGGAGGGGAGAAGGTTTTCTTT.

The chain carries TRBV7-2 and TRBJ1-6; D uncertain. The V and J ends lost 1 base and 13 bases respectively, with 14 bases between them. This CDR3 comprises 14 residues. The germline CDR1 and CDR2 sequences are SGHTA and FQGNSA. In DNA, the CDR3 is TGTGCCAGCAGCTTAGAGGCTGCGGGTACTCCCCTCCACTTT. This gives the protein CASSLEAAGTPLHF.

This chain links TRBV28 with TRBJ2-3, with a tentative D call TRBD1 (6 bases). V lost 2 bases to trimming and J lost 6 bases, with 15 bases between them. Germline CDR1 MDHEN, CDR2 SYDVKM. The CDR3 has 15 amino acids. This chain's CDR3 is CASSLLGSRGDTQYF. CDR3 DNA: TGTGCCAGCAGTTTACTGGGGTCGAGGGGGGATACGCAGTATTTT. The full variable domain, rest sourced from reference TRBV28 and TRBJ2-3, is DVKVTQSSRYLVKRTGEKVFLECVQDMDHENMFWYRQDPGLGLRLIYFSYDVKMKEKGDIPEGYSVSREKKERFSLILESASTNQTSMYLCASSLLGSRGDTQYFGPGTRLTVL.

This clone was observed once. This rearrangement joins TRBV28 to TRBJ2-7; 8 bases fit TRBD1. Unmatched junction bases numbered 5, after V lost 5 bases and J lost 5 bases. The CDR3 is 13 amino acids. The germline gives CDR1 MDHEN, CDR2 SYDVKM. The CDR3 loop is CASSPDRDHEQYF. The CDR3 coding sequence is TGTGCCAGCAGTCCGGACAGGGACCACGAGCAGTACTTC.

The genes are TRBV29-1 and TRBJ2-7; D is possibly TRBD2 (6 bases). CDR3 length: 13 residues. V was cut by 6 bases and J by 4 bases, with 16 bases left in between. In germline, CDR1 is SQVTM, CDR2 ANQGSEA. CDR3 in amino acids: CSVRRGSGYEQYF. The CDR3 bases are TGCAGCGTGAGGAGAGGGAGCGGGTACGAGCAGTACTTC.

This chain connects TRBV19 to TRBJ2-2, with D maybe TRBD2 (7 bases). There are 15 residues in the CDR3. V was trimmed by 8 bases and J by 0 bases, leaving 13 bases between them. Per the germline V gene, CDR1 is LNHDA and CDR2 is SQIVND (reference sequence). For the CDR3, the DNA is TGTGCCAGTCGGGGAGGGGGTTCGAACACCGGGGAGCTGTTTTTT. Residues: CASRGGGSNTGELFF. Full variable domain (rest looked up from reference TRBV19 and TRBJ2-2): DGGITQSPKYLFRKEGQNVTLSCEQNLNHDAMYWYRQDPGQGLRLIYYSQIVNDFQKGDIAEGYSVSREKKESFPLTVTSAQKNPTAFYLCASRGGGSNTGELFFGEGSRLTVL.

CDR3 residues: CASSSTRLAASYNEQFF. The CDR3 DNA reads as TGCGCCAGCAGCTCCACGCGGCTAGCGGCCTCCTACAATGAGCAGTTCTTC. The V gene is TRBV5-1, the J gene TRBJ2-1, with 7 bases identical to TRBD2. The CDR3 length is 17 residues. V gave up 3 bases and J gave up 0 bases; unmatched junction bases: 9. Germline-derived CDR1 and CDR2 are SGHRS and YFSETQ.

The V gene is TRBV28, the J gene TRBJ1-4; a weak D match, TRBD1 (5 bases). V gave up 4 bases and J gave up 4 bases, with 10 bases separating them. Per the germline V gene, CDR1 is MDHEN and CDR2 is SYDVKM. CDR3 length equals 14 residues. In DNA form, the CDR3 reads TGTGCCAGCAGTTCAGGGACCCTTAATGAAAAACTGTTTTTT. Its protein product is CASSSGTLNEKLFF. Full variable domain (rest looked up from reference TRBV28 and TRBJ1-4): DVKVTQSSRYLVKRTGEKVFLECVQDMDHENMFWYRQDPGLGLRLIYFSYDVKMKEKGDIPEGYSVSREKKERFSLILESASTNQTSMYLCASSSGTLNEKLFFGSGTQLSVL.

The V and J genes are TRBV6-5 and TRBJ2-1; 10 bases map to TRBD2. The CDR3 has 12 residues. V gave up 6 bases and J gave up 7 bases; unmatched junction bases: 0. Germline loops: CDR1 MNHEY, CDR2 SVGAGI. The CDR3 protein is CASRAGGNEQFF. Written as DNA, the CDR3 is TGTGCCAGCAGAGCGGGAGGGAATGAGCAGTTCTTC.

This clone was seen just once. The chain recombines TRBV5-1 with TRBJ1-4, with D unresolved. V was trimmed by 4 bases and J by 2 bases, leaving 9 bases between them. The germline gives CDR1 SGHRS, CDR2 YFSETQ. The CDR3 is made up of 14 amino acids. This CDR3 reads CASSPGDTNEKLFF. As DNA, the CDR3 is TGCGCCAGCAGCCCGGGCGATACTAATGAAAAACTGTTTTTT. Combining the CDR3 with reference TRBV5-1 and TRBJ1-4 gives the whole variable domain KAGVTQTPRYLIKTRGQQVTLSCSPISGHRSVSWYQQTPGQGLQFLFEYFSETQRNKGNFPGRFSGRQFSNSRSEMNVSTLELGDSALYLCASSPGDTNEKLFFGSGTQLSVL.

This sequence joins TRBV28 and TRBJ1-5, with D possibly TRBD1 on 5 matching bases. The CDR3 extends over 16 amino acids. Trimming removed 5 bases from V and 7 bases from J, with 21 bases in between. The germline gives CDR1 MDHEN, CDR2 SYDVKM. As DNA, the CDR3 is TGTGCCAGCAGTCCACCCCGGCAGGGTGGCGGACAGCCCCAGCATTTT. Translation gives CASSPPRQGGGQPQHF.

The V call is TRBV3-1 (or the pseudogene TRBV3-2), the J call TRBJ1-1; 9 positions match TRBD1. Germline trimming cut 4 bases from V and 3 bases from J; bases unmatched to any gene: 3. The V gene's germline CDR1 is LGHDT and CDR2 YNNKEL (reference sequence). The CDR3 sequence is 14 residues long. The CDR3 is CASSPGQGDTEAFF. CDR3 DNA: TGTGCCAGCAGCCCGGGACAGGGTGACACTGAAGCTTTCTTT.

Notes on this clone: This specimen includes other DNA sequences encoding the same CDR3. The chain couples TRBV3-1 (or the pseudogene TRBV3-2) to TRBJ1-3; D ambiguous. Trimming removed 2 bases at V and 4 bases at J, with 3 bases between. There are 12 residues in the CDR3. CDR1 and CDR2 (germline): LGHDT, YNNKEL (reference sequence). As DNA, the CDR3 is TGTGCCAGCAGCCAAAACGGAAACACCATATATTTT. Protein product: CASSQNGNTIYF.

V and J are TRBV6-5 and TRBJ1-3; perhaps TRBD1 as D (6 bases). Trimming took off 10 bases at V and 2 bases at J, with 15 bases between the two ends. Germline CDR1 MNHEY, CDR2 SVGAGI. The CDR3 extends over 14 amino acids. CDR3 region: CATRVGGPGNTIYF. CDR3 in DNA: TGTGCCACAAGAGTCGGGGGGCCTGGAAACACCATATATTTT.

The V gene is TRBV7-2, the J gene TRBJ2-2; 9 bases fit TRBD2. The CDR3 is 15 residues long. V trimming: 2 bases; J trimming: 6 bases; junction bases outside the gene matches: 4. Germline V gene sequence: CDR1 SGHTA, CDR2 FQGNSA. This chain's CDR3 is CASSLSGRYAGELFF. For the CDR3, the DNA is TGTGCCAGCAGCTTAAGCGGGAGGTACGCCGGGGAGCTGTTTTTT.

The chain carries TRBV5-6 and TRBJ2-7; 8 nucleotides match TRBD2. Looked up from germline, CDR1 is SGHDT and CDR2 is YYEEEE. V gave up 7 bases and J gave up 2 bases; unmatched junction bases: 5. CDR3 length: 13 residues. In DNA form, the CDR3 reads TGTGCCAGCGGAGGCGGGGGGCCCTACGAGCAGTACTTC. It encodes CASGGGGPYEQYF.

This sequence joins TRBV21-1 and TRBJ1-6; the table's D call TRBD1 went unverified against the DNA. TRBV21-1 is a pseudogene. The CDR3 sequence is 16 residues long. CDR3 coding DNA: TGTGCCAGCAGCGCGACAGGGGGCATCTATAATTCACCCCTCCACTTT. Translated: CASSATGGIYNSPLHF.

The chain joins TRBV10-2 to TRBJ1-1; D is unclear. The germline V and J ends were trimmed by 2 bases and 4 bases, with 5 bases remaining between them. Germline V gives CDR1 WSHSY, CDR2 SAAADI. CDR3 length: 12 amino acids. CDR3 sequence: CASSEGPTEAFF. DNA for the CDR3: TGCGCCAGCAGTGAGGGTCCCACTGAAGCTTTCTTT.

V usage is TRBV19 and J usage is TRBJ1-5; no clear D. The CDR3 covers 14 residues. CDR1 LNHDA and CDR2 SQIVND come from the germline V gene (reference sequence). The V end was cut by 7 bases, the J end by 4 bases, with 14 bases between. CDR3 in DNA: TGTGCCAGTAACCCTTGGGAGAGAAATCAGCCCCAGCATTTT. Its protein product is CASNPWERNQPQHF.

J is TRBJ1-1 and V is TRBV2; D call uncertain. Germline assignment: CDR1 SNHLY and CDR2 FYNNEI. Trimming removed 7 bases at V and 0 bases at J, with 15 bases between. The CDR3 spans 15 residues. CDR3 bases: TGTGCCAGCACCGAAGTTGCGAAATTGAACACTGAAGCTTTCTTT. This sequence encodes CASTEVAKLNTEAFF.

The chain has TRBV7-9 and TRBJ1-2; no definite D call. Germline CDR1 reads SEHNR; CDR2 reads FQNEAQ (reference sequence). The CDR3 runs to 15 residues. Trimming pared 0 bases from V and 5 bases from J, leaving 13 bases between. CDR3 nucleotide sequence: TGTGCCAGCAGCTTAGCGCAGGCGGCCCTGTATGGCTACACCTTC. Translated, it gives CASSLAQAALYGYTF.